The 14 T cell receptor beta chains reported below all come from one sample, sequenced in a study of cytomegalovirus exposure and HLA in healthy donors. Vbeta (60) and Jbeta (13) primers were used in the PCR. Assay: immunoSEQ multiplex PCR; the TCRdb copy retains only in-frame clones and omits some. The table records about 150,000 clones, approximately 80% of them present only once. Sequencing used PBMCs. The receptors come from a man aged 40-49 years in good health and CMV-seropositive.

V gene TRBV10-1 combines with J gene TRBJ2-3; 7 bases line up with TRBD1. The CDR3 is made up of 15 amino acids. The J segment lost 2 bases and the V segment lost 8 bases, leaving 10 bases of the junction unmatched. Germline CDR1 reads WNHNN; CDR2 reads SYGVQD (reference sequence). The CDR3 protein is CASLLQGSSTDTQYF. The DNA of the CDR3 is TGCGCCAGCCTGCTACAGGGGTCTTCCACAGATACGCAGTATTTT.

The genes are TRBV6-5 and TRBJ1-1; 12 nucleotides line up with TRBD1. The CDR3 is 15 residues long. V lost 8 bases to trimming and J lost 7 bases; unmatched junction nucleotides: 11. From germline, CDR1 is MNHEY and CDR2 SVGAGI. The CDR3, as DNA: TGTGCCAGCTCCCAAGGGACAGGGGGCTTGGGTGAAGCTTTCTTT. Its protein product is CASSQGTGGLGEAFF.

This clone was seen a handful of times. The chain carries TRBV6-1 and TRBJ2-1; the match to TRBD2 covers 8 bases. With V trimmed by 3 bases and J by 13 bases, 8 bases remained unmatched. This CDR3 is built from 13 residues. Germline V gene data show CDR1 as MNHNS and CDR2 as SASEGT. CDR3 sequence reads: CASSDSSGTLQFF. The DNA for the CDR3 is TGTGCCAGCAGTGATAGTAGCGGGACCCTCCAGTTCTTC.

The rearrangement uses TRBV28 and TRBJ2-2; weak D call: TRBD2 (6 bases). The V end was cut by 1 base, the J end by 1 base, with 13 bases between. Germline CDR1 reads MDHEN; CDR2 reads SYDVKM. The CDR3 length is 17 residues. Here the CDR3 DNA reads TGTGCCAGCAGTTTATCGTGGGGGGTAAAGAACACCGGGGAGCTGTTTTTT. Its translation is CASSLSWGVKNTGELFF.

This clone turned up a few times. This chain joins TRBV30 and TRBJ1-1; D perhaps matches TRBD1 (5 bases). The CDR3 has 13 amino acids. Germline CDR1 GTSNPN, CDR2 SVGIG (reference sequence). V was pared by 3 bases and J by 4 bases, with 12 bases between. CDR3 sequence reads: CAWRDISPTEAFF. The CDR3 region has the DNA TGTGCCTGGAGGGACATCTCCCCCACTGAAGCTTTCTTT.

The chain couples TRBV29-1 to TRBJ2-2; 7 nucleotides align to TRBD1. Per germline, CDR1 SQVTM and CDR2 ANQGSEA. This CDR3 is 13 amino acids long. The junction had 4 bases not matched to a gene; V was cut back by 4 bases and J by 5 bases. Written as DNA, the CDR3 is TGCAGCGTTGGCCGACAGGGAACCGGGGAGCTGTTTTTT. This gives the protein CSVGRQGTGELFF.

The rearrangement uses TRBV30 and TRBJ1-5; maybe TRBD1 (6 bases). The V end was cut by 8 bases, the J end by 4 bases, with 18 bases between. Germline V gives CDR1 GTSNPN, CDR2 SVGIG (reference sequence). This CDR3 is 14 amino acids long. CDR3 nucleotides: TGTGCCCCGTGTGGGACACCTTCTAATCAGCCCCAGCATTTT. It specifies CAPCGTPSNQPQHF.

V is TRBV5-1 and J is TRBJ2-7; the match to TRBD1 covers 9 bases. V dropped 0 bases and J dropped 7; count of bases not matched to a gene: 5. Germline V gene data show CDR1 as SGHRS and CDR2 as YFSETQ. The CDR3 is 14 residues long. CDR3 sequence reads: CASSLVGTGKEQYF. CDR3 DNA: TGCGCCAGCAGCTTGGTTGGGACAGGGAAAGAGCAGTACTTC.

The rearrangement uses TRBV6-1 and TRBJ2-3; a weak D match, TRBD1 (5 bases). Germline V gene data show CDR1 as MNHNS and CDR2 as SASEGT. V lost 4 bases, J lost 3 bases, and 11 bases lay in between. The CDR3 runs 14 residues. This CDR3 is CASSGRDATDTQYF. The CDR3 DNA follows: TGTGCCAGCAGTGGCAGGGATGCGACAGATACGCAGTATTTT.

The gene calls are TRBV30 and TRBJ2-7, with 7 nucleotides matching TRBD1. V lost 5 bases and J lost 4; bases outside the gene matches: 5. The CDR3 is 12 amino acids. Germline V CDR1 and CDR2: GTSNPN, SVGIG (reference sequence). Here the CDR3 DNA reads TGTGCCTGGGGGACAGACAGATACGAGCAGTACTTC. Translating gives CAWGTDRYEQYF.

The chain has TRBV19 and TRBJ2-2, with D hard to call. The length of the CDR3 is 13 residues. Trimming shortened V by 5 bases and J by 7 bases, and 11 bases separated the two germline ends. Per germline, CDR1 LNHDA and CDR2 SQIVND (reference sequence). CDR3 sequence: CASSSGYGGELFF. CDR3 coding DNA: TGTGCCAGTAGTTCAGGCTATGGCGGGGAGCTGTTTTTT.

This clone was found a few times. The genes are TRBV28 and TRBJ2-1, with a possible D match to TRBD2 (7 bases). The CDR3 length is 12 residues. CDR1 and CDR2 (germline): MDHEN, SYDVKM. V lost 0 bases and J lost 13, with 10 bases in between. The DNA of the CDR3 is TGTGCCAGCAGTTTATGGGGAGGGGGACAGTTCTTC. Translation gives CASSLWGGGQFF.

The chain has TRBV6-4 and TRBJ2-3, with D possibly matching TRBD2 (6 bases). The V gene lost 0 bases and the J gene lost 4 bases, with 14 bases spanning the gap. Germline CDR1 is MRHNA and CDR2 is SNTAGT. This CDR3 spans 16 amino acids. CDR3 sequence: CASSDSTGSGPDTQYF. In DNA form, the CDR3 reads TGTGCCAGCAGTGACTCGACCGGGAGCGGTCCAGATACGCAGTATTTT.

The gene calls are TRBV9 and TRBJ2-7; D might be TRBD1 (5 bases). Trimming took off 3 bases at V and 2 bases at J, with 15 bases between the two ends. CDR3 length: 15 amino acids. The germline CDR1 and CDR2 sequences are SGDLS and YYNGEE. The CDR3, as DNA: TGTGCCAGCAGCGCCTCCGTAGGGGCTGCCTACGAGCAGTACTTC. Its protein product is CASSASVGAAYEQYF.